This is a list of T cell receptor beta chains from one sample in a study of cytomegalovirus exposure and HLA in healthy donors. The data were produced by immunoSEQ multiplex PCR, yet TCRdb's version contains in-frame clones alone and is incomplete. Altogether 150,000 to 200,000 clones are present, 85% being singletons, with the ten largest covering roughly 15%. The source material was PBMCs. These receptors were obtained from a man in his late teens or twenties in good health and CMV-seropositive. CDR3s include the opening cysteine and the closing phenylalanine or tryptophan. The D gene is left open where the match is weak. Size tells how often a clone was seen (once, few, many) or the class of an expanded clone, and some rows leave it out.

cdr3_aa cdr3_nt j_call d_call v_call cdr3_length clone_size
CASSLGQSSSYNEQFF TGCGCCAGCAGCTTGGGACAGTCGAGCTCCTACAATGAGCAGTTCTTC TRBJ2-1 . TRBV5-1 16 .
CASSFAGSYEQYF TGTGCCAGCAGCTTTGCGGGGAGCTACGAGCAGTACTTC TRBJ2-7 . TRBV5-8 13 .
CASSLQQAPGNTIYF TGTGCCAGCAGTTTGCAGCAGGCCCCTGGAAACACCATATATTTT TRBJ1-3 . TRBV27 15 .
CASSSRLAGENEQFF TGTGCCAGCAGCTCCCGACTAGCGGGAGAGAATGAGCAGTTCTTC TRBJ2-1 TRBD2 TRBV7-3 15 .
CASSLWTSGRYEQFF TGTGCCAGCAGCTTGTGGACTAGCGGGAGGTATGAGCAGTTCTTC TRBJ2-1 TRBD2 TRBV5-6 15 .
CASSPYNEQFF TGTGCCAGCAGCCCGTACAATGAGCAGTTCTTC TRBJ2-1 . TRBV4-2 11 few
CASSPTYLGRGGSYEQYF TGTGCCAGCAGCCCCACTTATCTTGGGCGGGGGGGCTCCTACGAGCAGTACTTC TRBJ2-7 TRBD2 TRBV5-8 18 .
CASSLGGGVTEAFF TGTGCCAGCAGCTTAGGGGGAGGAGTCACTGAAGCTTTCTTT TRBJ1-1 . TRBV7-2 14 .
CASSIAGSTGELFF TGTGCCAGTAGTATAGCCGGGTCTACCGGGGAGCTGTTTTTT TRBJ2-2 . TRBV19 14 .
CAWSEPGLDNSPLHF TGTGCCTGGAGCGAACCAGGTTTAGATAATTCACCCCTCCACTTT TRBJ1-6 . TRBV30 15 few
CAWSVAGGYEQYF TGTGCCTGGAGTGTAGCGGGAGGCTACGAGCAGTACTTC TRBJ2-7 TRBD2 TRBV30 13 .
CASSPDGGRMNTEAFF TGTGCCAGCAGCCCCGACGGGGGGCGGATGAACACTGAAGCTTTCTTT TRBJ1-1 . TRBV11-2 16 .
CASRIGEDYGYTF TGTGCCAGCAGGATAGGAGAAGACTATGGCTACACCTTC TRBJ1-2 . TRBV6-5 13 .
CASNPGQQNEKLFF TGTGCCAGCAATCCGGGACAGCAGAATGAAAAACTGTTTTTT TRBJ1-4 TRBD1 TRBV6-6 14 .
CASSLSTAQYF TGTGCCAGCAGCTTAAGTACAGCCCAGTACTTC TRBJ2-7 . TRBV5-5 11 .
CASSQGEQRERRETQYF TGCGCCAGCAGTCAAGGGGAGCAGCGGGAGAGGCGAGAGACCCAGTACTTC TRBJ2-5 TRBD2 TRBV23-1 17 .
CASSPRGLRQETQYF TGTGCCAGCAGCCCACGTGGCCTTCGTCAAGAGACCCAGTACTTC TRBJ2-5 . TRBV11-2 15 .
CASSMRISYNEQFF TGTGCCAGTAGTATGCGTATCTCCTACAATGAGCAGTTCTTC TRBJ2-1 . TRBV19 14 .
CASSFLPGYTYEQYF TGTGCCAGCAGTTTCCTGCCAGGATATACCTACGAGCAGTACTTC TRBJ2-7 . TRBV27 15 .
CASSLAGEQFF TGCGCCAGCAGCTTAGCGGGGGAGCAGTTCTTC TRBJ2-1 TRBD2 TRBV5-1 11 .
CASSLAVEAGGAFF TGTGCCAGCAGCTTAGCGGTCGAAGCAGGTGGGGCTTTCTTT TRBJ1-1 . TRBV7-9 14 .
CASRKGQNTGELFF TGTGCCAGCAGAAAGGGACAGAACACCGGGGAGCTGTTTTTT TRBJ2-2 . TRBV6-1 14 few
CASSSGGDTGELFF TGTGCCAGCAGCTCCGGAGGGGACACCGGGGAGCTGTTTTTT TRBJ2-2 . TRBV7-9 14 .
CASSFRARLAAHNEQFF TGTGCCAGCAGCTTCCGCGCGAGACTAGCAGCCCACAATGAGCAGTTCTTC TRBJ2-1 TRBD2 TRBV13 17 once
CAWSLAVTGADTQYF TGTGCCTGGAGTTTAGCGGTAACCGGGGCGGATACGCAGTATTTT TRBJ2-3 . TRBV30 15 once
CASSPRTGSNSPLHF TGTGCCAGCAGTCCCCGGACAGGGAGTAATTCACCCCTCCACTTT TRBJ1-6 TRBD1 TRBV27 15 .